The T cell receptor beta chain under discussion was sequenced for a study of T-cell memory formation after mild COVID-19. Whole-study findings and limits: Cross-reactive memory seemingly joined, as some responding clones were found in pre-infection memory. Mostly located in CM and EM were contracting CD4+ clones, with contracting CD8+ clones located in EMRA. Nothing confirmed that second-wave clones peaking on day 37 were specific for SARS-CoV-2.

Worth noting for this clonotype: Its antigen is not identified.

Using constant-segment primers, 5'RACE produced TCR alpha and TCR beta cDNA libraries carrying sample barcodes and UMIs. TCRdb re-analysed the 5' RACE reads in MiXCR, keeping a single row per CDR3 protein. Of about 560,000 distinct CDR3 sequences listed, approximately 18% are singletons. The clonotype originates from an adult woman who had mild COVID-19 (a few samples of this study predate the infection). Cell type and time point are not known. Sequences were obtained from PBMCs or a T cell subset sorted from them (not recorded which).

For the CDR3, the DNA is TGTGCCAGCAGACTTACAGTCAATGAGCAGTTCTTC. This gives the protein CASRLTVNEQFF. The chain joins TRBV2 to TRBJ2-1; D not resolved. CDR3 length equals 12 residues. V dropped 6 bases and J dropped 6 bases, with 9 bases sitting between them. Looked up from germline, CDR1 is SNHLY and CDR2 is FYNNEI.